What follows is one T cell receptor beta chain and its context. Its cognate antigen is unknown. The time point is: persistent/refractory GD, antithyroid drugs over 5 years with positive TRAb. The TCR library was prepared using RNA isolated from PBMCs. These data come from a study of regulatory T cells in long-lasting Graves disease. Points from the study as a whole: Possibly, too few samples lowered accuracy. Persistent patients had more shared public clonotypes (2,741) than new patients (approximately 920).

Through Arm-PCR of CDR3 regions and iRepertoire HTBI primers, TCR beta libraries were built. TCRdb independently ran MiXCR on the multiplex PCR reads; one entry per CDR3 protein. The table shows approximately 350,000 distinct CDR3 sequences, with approximately 23% occurring only once. The sequencing here drew on peripheral blood mononuclear cells (PBMCs), taken when the disease was refractory, from a patient treated with antithyroid drugs. The sequence came from a woman between 40 and 50 years old with Graves disease.

CDR3 DNA sequence: TGCGCCAGCAGCCAGCGGACGGAAAACATTCAGTACTTC. This gives the protein CASSQRTENIQYF. This chain links TRBV5-1 with TRBJ2-4; maybe TRBD2 (5 bases). The CDR3 length is 13 residues. CDR1 and CDR2 from the germline V gene are SGHRS and YFSETQ. V was clipped by 4 bases and J by 5 bases, with 10 bases between them.